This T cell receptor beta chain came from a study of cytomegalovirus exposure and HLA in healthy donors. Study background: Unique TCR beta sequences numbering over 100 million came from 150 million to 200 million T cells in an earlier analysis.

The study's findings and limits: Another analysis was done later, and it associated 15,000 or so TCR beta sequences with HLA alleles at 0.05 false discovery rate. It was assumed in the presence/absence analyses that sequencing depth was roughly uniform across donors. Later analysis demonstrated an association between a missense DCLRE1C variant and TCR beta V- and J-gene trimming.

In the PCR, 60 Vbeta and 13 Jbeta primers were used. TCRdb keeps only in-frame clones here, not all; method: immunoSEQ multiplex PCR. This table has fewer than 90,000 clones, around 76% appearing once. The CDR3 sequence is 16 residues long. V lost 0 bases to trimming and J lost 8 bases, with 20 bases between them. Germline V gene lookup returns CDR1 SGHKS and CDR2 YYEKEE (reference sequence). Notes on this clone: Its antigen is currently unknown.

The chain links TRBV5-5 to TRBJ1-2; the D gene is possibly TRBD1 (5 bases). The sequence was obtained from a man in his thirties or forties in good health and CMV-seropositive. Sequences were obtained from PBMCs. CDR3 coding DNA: TGTGCCAGCAGCTTGGCCTGGGGCAGGTCCATTCCGGGCTACACCTTC. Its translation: CASSLAWGRSIPGYTF.